This T cell receptor beta chain was observed in a study of blood T cell repertoires in COVID-19. Background on the study: Some COVID-19 samples were acute and others convalescent; all came from the United States, Italy and Spain. Sources were T cells, B-cell-depleted T cells, or PBMCs; the material itself was cDNA or gDNA.

The CDR3 is 15 amino acids. V was cut by 7 bases and J by 1 base, with 16 bases left in between. The germline V gene has CDR1 LNHDA and CDR2 SQIVND (reference sequence). Produced via immunoSEQ multiplex PCR; TCRdb's table is partial and in-frame only. The data hold more than 150,000 clones, with about 85% observed a single time. Material for sequencing was peripheral blood. This receptor was identified in a woman over 75 with acute or convalescent COVID-19. This chain links TRBV19 with TRBJ2-5, with a weak D call TRBD1 (5 bases). The CDR3 coding sequence is TGTGCCAGTACCCCGCGGCAGGGATCCCAAGAGACCCAGTACTTC. Protein product: CASTPRQGSQETQYF.